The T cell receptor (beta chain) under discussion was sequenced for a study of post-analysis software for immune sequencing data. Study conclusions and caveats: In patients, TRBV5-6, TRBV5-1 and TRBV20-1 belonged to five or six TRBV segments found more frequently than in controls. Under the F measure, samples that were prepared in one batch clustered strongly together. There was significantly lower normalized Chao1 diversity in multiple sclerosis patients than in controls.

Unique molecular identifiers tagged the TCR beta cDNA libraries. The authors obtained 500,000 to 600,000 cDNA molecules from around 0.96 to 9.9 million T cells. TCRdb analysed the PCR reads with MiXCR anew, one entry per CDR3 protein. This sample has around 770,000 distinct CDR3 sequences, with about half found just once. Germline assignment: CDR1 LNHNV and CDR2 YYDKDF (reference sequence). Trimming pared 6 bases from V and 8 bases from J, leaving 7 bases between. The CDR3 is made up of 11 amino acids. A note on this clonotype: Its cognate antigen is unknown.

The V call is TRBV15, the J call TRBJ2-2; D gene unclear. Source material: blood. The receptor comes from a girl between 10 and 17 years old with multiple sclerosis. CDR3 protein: CATRGTGELFF. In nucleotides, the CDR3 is TGTGCCACCAGGGGAACGGGGGAGCTGTTTTTT.